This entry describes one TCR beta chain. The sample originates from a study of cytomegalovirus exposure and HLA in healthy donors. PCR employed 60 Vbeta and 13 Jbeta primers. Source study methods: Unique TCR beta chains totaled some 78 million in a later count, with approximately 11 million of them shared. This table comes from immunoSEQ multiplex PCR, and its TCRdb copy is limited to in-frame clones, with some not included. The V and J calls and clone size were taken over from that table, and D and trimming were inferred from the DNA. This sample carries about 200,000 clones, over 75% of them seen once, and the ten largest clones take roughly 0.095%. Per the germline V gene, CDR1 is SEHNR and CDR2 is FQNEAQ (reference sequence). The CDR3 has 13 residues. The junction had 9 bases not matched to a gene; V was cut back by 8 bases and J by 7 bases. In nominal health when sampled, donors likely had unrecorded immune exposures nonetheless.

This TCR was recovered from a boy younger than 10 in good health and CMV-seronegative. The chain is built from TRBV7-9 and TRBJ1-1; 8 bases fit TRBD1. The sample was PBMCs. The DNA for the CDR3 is TGTGCCAGCGCGGGACAGGCGACCTTTGAAGCTTTCTTT. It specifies CASAGQATFEAFF. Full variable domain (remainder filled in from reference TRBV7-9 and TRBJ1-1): DTGVSQNPRHKITKRGQNVTFRCDPISEHNRLYWYRQTLGQGPEFLTYFQNEAQLEKSRLLSDRFSAERPKGSFSTLEIQRTEQGDSAMYLCASAGQATFEAFFGQGTRLTVV.